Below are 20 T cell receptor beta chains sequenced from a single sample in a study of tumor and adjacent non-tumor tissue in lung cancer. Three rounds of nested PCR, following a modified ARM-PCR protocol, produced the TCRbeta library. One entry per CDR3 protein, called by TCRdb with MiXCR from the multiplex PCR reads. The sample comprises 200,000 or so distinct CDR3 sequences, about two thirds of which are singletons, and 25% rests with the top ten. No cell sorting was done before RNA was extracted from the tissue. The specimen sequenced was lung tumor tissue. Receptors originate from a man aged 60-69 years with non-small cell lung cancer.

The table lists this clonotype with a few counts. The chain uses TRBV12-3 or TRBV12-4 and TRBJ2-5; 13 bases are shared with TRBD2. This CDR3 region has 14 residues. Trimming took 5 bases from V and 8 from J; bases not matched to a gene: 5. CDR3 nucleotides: TGTGCCAGCAGTCCGACTAGCGGGGGGAGCACCCAGTACTTC. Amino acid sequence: CASSPTSGGSTQYF.

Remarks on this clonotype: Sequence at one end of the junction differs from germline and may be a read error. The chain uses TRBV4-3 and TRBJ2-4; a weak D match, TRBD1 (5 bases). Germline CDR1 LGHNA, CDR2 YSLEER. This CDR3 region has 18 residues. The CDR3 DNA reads TGCGCCAGCAACCAAACGAACCGACCAGGGTGGGGAAAAAACATTCAGTACTTC. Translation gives CASNQTNRPGWGKNIQYF.

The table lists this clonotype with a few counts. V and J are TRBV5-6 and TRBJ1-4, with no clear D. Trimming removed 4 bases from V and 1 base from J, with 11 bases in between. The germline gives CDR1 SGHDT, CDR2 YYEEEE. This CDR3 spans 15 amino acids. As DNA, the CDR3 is TGTGCCAGCAGCCGAAGGCCCGGAACTAATGAAAAACTGTTTTTT. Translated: CASSRRPGTNEKLFF.

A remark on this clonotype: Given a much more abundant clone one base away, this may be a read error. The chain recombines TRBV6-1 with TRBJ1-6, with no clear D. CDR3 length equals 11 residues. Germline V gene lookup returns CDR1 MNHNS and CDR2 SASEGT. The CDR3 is CVSSAYSPLHF. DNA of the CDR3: TGTGTCAGCAGTGCATACTCACCCCTCCACTTT.

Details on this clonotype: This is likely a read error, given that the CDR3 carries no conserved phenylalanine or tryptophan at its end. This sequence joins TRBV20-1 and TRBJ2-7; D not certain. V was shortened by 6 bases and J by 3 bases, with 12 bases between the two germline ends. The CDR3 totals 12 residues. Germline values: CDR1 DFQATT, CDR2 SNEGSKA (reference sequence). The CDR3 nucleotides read TGCAGTGCGTTATCGGACGGCTACGAGCAGTACATC. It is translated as CSALSDGYEQYI.

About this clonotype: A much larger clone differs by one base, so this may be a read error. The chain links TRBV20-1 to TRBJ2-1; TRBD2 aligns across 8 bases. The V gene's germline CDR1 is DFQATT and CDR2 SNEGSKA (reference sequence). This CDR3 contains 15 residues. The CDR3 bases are TGCAGCGCGCCAGCACGGGGGGGCCAGAGGGATGAGCAGTTCTTC. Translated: CSAPARGGQRDEQFF.

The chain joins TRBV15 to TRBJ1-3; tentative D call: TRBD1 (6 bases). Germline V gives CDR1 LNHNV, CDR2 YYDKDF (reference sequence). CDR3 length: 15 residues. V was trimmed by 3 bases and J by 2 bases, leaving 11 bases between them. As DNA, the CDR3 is TGTGCCACCAGCAGCAGGGGTTACCCTGGAAACACCATATATTTT. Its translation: CATSSRGYPGNTIYF.

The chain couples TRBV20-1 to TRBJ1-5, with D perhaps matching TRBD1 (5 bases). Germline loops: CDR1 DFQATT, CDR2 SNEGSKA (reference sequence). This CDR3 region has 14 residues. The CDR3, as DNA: TGCTGTGTTAAAGAGGGACGGGAGAATCAGCCCCAGCATTTT. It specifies CCVKEGRENQPQHF.

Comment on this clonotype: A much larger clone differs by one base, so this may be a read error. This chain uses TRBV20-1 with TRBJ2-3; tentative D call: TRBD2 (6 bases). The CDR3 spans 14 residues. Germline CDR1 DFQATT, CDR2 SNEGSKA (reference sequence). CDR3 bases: TGCAGTACTAGTCTAGGACTAAGGACAGATACGCAGTATTTT. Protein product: CSTSLGLRTDTQYF.

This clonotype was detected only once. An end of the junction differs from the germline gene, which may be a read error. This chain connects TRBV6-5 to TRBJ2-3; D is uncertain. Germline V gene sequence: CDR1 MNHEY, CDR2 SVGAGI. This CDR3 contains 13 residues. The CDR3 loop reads CASNYKSAVTQYF. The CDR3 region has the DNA TGTGCCAGCAATTACAAGTCGGCGGTTACGCAGTACTTT.

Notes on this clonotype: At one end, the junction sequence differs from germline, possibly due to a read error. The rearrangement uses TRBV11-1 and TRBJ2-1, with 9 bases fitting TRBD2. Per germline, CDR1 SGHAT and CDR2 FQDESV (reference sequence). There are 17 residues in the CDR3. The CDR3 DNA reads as TGTGTCAGCAGCTTATCTCGGTCAGCGGGAGGCAACAATGAGCAATTCTTC. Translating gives CVSSLSRSAGGNNEQFF.

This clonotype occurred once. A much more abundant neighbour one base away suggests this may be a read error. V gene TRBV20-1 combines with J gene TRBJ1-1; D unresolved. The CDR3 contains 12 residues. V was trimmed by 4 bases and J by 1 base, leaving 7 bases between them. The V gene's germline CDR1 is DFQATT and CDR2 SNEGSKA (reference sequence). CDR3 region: CSAKRRNTEAFF. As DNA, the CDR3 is TGCAGTGCTAAAAGAAGGAACACTGAAGCTTTCTTT.

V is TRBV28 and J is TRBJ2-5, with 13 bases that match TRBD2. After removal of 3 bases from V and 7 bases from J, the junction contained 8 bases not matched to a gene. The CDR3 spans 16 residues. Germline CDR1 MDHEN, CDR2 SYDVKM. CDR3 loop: CASSFGTSGVWGTQYF. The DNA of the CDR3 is TGTGCCAGCAGTTTCGGGACTAGCGGGGTATGGGGGACCCAGTACTTC.

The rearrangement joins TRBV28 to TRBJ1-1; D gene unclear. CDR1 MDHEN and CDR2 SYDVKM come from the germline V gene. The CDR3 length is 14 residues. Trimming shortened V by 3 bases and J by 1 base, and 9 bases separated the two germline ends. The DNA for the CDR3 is TGTGCCAGCAGTTTCCTGCCACAGAACACTGAAGCTTTCTTT. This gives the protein CASSFLPQNTEAFF.

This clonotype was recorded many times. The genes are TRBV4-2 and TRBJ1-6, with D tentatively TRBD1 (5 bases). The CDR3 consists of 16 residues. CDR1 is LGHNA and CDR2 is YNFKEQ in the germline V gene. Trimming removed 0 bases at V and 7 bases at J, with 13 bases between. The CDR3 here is CASSQEVKQVNSPLHF. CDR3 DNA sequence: TGTGCCAGCAGCCAAGAGGTTAAACAGGTCAATTCACCCCTCCACTTT.

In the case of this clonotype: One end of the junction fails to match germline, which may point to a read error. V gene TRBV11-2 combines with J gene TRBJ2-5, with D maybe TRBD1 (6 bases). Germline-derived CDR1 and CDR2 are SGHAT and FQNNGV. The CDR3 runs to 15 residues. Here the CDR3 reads CASSLVGGYQETRYF. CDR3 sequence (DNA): TGTGCCAGCAGCTTAGTAGGGGGTTACCAGGAGACCCGGTATTTC.

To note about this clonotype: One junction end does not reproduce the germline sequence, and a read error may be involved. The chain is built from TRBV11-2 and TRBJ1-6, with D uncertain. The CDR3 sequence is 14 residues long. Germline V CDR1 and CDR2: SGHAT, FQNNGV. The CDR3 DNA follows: TGTACCAACAGCTTTGGGGTGGGTAATTCACTCCTCCACTTT. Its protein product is CTNSFGVGNSLLHF.

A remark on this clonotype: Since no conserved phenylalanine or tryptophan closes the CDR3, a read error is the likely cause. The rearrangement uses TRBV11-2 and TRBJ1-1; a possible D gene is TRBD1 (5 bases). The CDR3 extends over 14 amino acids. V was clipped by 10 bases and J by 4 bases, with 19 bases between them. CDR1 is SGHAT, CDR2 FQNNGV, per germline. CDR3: CANGFVGRGTEAFL. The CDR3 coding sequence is TGTGCCAACGGCTTTGTCGGGAGGGGCACTGAAGCTTTCTTA.

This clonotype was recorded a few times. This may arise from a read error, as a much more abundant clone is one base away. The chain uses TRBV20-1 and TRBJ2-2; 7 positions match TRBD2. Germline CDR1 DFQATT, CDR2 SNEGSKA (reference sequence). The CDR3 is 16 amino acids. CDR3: CSVRDRRGANTGELFF. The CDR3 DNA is TGCAGTGTTAGAGATCGTCGGGGGGCGAACACCGGGGAGCTGTTTTTT.

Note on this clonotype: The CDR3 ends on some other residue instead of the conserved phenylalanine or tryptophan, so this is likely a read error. CDR3 residues: CSVEGPGHEQYL. CDR3 coding DNA: TGCAGCGTTGAAGGCCCTGGCCACGAGCAGTACCTC. The chain links TRBV29-1 to TRBJ2-7; D remains unclear. The CDR3 covers 12 residues. Per germline, CDR1 SQVTM and CDR2 ANQGSEA. V lost 1 base and J lost 5, with 9 bases in between.